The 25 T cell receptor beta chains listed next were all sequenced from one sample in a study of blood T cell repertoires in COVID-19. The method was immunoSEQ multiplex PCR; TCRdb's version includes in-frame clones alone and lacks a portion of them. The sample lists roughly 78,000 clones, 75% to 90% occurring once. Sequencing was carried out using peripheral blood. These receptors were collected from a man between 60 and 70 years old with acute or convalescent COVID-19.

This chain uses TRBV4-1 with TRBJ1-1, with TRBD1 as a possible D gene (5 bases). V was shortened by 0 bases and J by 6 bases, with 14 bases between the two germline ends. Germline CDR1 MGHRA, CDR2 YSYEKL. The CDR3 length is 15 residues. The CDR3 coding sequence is TGCGCCAGCAGCCAAGATCCCAGGGTCTGGGCTGAAGCTTTCTTT. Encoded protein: CASSQDPRVWAEAFF.

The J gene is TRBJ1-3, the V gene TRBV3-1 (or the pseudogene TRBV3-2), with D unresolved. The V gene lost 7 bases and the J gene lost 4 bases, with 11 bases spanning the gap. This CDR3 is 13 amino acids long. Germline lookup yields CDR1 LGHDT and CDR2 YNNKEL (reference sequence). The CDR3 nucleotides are TGTGCCAGCATGCTGAGGAGCGGAAACACCATATATTTT. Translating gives CASMLRSGNTIYF.

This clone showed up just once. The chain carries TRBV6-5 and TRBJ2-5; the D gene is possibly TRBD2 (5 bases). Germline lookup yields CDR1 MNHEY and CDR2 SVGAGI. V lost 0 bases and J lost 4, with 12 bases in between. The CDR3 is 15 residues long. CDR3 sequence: CASSYSNRDGETQYF. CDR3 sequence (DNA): TGTGCCAGCAGTTACTCGAACCGGGATGGAGAGACCCAGTACTTC.

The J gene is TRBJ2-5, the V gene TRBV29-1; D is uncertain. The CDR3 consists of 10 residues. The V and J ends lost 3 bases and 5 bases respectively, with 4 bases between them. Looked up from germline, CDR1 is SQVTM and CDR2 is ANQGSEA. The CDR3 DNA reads TGCAGCGTTGATCCGGAGACCCAGTACTTC. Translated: CSVDPETQYF.

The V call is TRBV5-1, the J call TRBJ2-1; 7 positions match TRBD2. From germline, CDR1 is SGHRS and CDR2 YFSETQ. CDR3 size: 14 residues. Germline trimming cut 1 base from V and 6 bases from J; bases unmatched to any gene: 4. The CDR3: CASSLLADLNEQFF. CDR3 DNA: TGCGCCAGCAGCTTGCTAGCGGACCTCAATGAGCAGTTCTTC.

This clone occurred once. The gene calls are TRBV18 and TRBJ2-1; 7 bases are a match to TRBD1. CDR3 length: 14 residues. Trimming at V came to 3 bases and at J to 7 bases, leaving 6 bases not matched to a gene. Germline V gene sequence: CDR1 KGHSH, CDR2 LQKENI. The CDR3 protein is CASSPPTGMNEQFF. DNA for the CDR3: TGTGCCAGCTCACCCCCGACAGGGATGAATGAGCAGTTCTTC.

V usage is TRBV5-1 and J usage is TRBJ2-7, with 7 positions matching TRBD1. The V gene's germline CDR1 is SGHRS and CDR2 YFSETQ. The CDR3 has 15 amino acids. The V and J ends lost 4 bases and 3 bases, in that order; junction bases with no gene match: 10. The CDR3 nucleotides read TGCGCCAGCAGCCTGGGACCTGGACAGGTCTACGAGCAGTACTTC. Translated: CASSLGPGQVYEQYF.

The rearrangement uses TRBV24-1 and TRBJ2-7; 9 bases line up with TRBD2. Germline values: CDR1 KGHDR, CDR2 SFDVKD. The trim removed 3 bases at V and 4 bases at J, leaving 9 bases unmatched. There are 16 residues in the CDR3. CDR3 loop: CATSDIGPSGIYEQYF. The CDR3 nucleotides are TGTGCCACCAGTGATATCGGGCCTAGCGGGATTTACGAGCAGTACTTC.

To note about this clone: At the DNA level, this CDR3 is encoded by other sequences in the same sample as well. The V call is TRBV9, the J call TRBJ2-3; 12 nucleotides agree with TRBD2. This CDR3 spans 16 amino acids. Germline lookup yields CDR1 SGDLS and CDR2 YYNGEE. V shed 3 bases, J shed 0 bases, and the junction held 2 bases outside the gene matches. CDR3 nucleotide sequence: TGTGCCAGCAGCGCCGGACTAGCGGGAAGCACAGATACGCAGTATTTT. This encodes CASSAGLAGSTDTQYF.

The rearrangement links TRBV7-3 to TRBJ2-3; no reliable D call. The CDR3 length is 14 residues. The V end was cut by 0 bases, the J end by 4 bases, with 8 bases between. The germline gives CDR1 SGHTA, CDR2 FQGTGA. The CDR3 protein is CASSLTAYADTQYF. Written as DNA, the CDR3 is TGTGCCAGCAGCTTAACGGCTTACGCAGATACGCAGTATTTT.

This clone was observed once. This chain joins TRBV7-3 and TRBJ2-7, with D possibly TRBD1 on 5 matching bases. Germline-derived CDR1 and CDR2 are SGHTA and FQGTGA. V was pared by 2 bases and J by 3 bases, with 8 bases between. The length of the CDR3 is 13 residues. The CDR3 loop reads CASSLYRGYEQYF. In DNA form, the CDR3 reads TGTGCCAGCAGCTTATATAGGGGCTACGAGCAGTACTTC.

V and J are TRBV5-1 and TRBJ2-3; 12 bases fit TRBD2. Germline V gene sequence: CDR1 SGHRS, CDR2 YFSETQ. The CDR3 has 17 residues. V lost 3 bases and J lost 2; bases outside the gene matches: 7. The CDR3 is CASSSGLAGHLTDTQYF. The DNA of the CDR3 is TGCGCCAGCAGCTCCGGACTAGCGGGGCACCTCACAGATACGCAGTATTTT.

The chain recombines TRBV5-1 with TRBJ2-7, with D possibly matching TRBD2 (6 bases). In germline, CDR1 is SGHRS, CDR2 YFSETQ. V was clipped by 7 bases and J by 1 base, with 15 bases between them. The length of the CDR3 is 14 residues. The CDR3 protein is CASGTSGGSYEQYF. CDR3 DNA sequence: TGCGCCAGCGGAACCTCTGGAGGGTCCTACGAGCAGTACTTC. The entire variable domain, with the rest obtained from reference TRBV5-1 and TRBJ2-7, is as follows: KAGVTQTPRYLIKTRGQQVTLSCSPISGHRSVSWYQQTPGQGLQFLFEYFSETQRNKGNFPGRFSGRQFSNSRSEMNVSTLELGDSALYLCASGTSGGSYEQYFGPGTRLTVT.

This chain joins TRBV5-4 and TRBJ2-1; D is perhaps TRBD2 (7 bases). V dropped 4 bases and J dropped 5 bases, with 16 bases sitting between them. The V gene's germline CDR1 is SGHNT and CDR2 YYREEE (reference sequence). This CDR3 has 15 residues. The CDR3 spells CASSGGGGSNNEQFF. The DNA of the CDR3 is TGTGCCAGCAGCGGGGGAGGGGGTTCGAACAATGAGCAGTTCTTC.

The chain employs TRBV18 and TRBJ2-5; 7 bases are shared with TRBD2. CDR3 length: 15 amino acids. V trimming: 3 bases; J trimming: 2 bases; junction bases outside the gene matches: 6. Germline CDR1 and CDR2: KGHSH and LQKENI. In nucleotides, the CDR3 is TGTGCCAGCTCACCCGAGACTAGCTGGCAAGAGACCCAGTACTTC. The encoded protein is CASSPETSWQETQYF.

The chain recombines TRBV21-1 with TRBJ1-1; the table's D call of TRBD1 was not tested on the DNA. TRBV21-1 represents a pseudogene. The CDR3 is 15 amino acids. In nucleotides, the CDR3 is TGTGCCAGCAGCAACCGTGACAAGCAGAACACTGAAGCTTTCTTT. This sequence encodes CASSNRDKQNTEAFF.

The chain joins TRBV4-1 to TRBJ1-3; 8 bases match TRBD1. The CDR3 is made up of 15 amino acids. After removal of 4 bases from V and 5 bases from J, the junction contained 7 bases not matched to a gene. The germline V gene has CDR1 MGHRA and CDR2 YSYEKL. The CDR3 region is CASSLDRGWRNTIYF. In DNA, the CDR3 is TGCGCCAGCAGCCTAGACAGGGGATGGCGAAACACCATATATTTT.

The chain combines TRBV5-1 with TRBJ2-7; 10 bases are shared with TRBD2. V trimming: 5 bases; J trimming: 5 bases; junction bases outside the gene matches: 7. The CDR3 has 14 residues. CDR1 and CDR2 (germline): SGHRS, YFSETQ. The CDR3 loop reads CASSPASGSNEQYF. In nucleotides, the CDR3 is TGCGCCAGCAGTCCTGCTAGCGGGAGTAACGAGCAGTACTTC.

The CDR3 DNA follows: TGTGCCAGCTCACCGCGGGCGGGGACCACAGATACGCAGTATTTT. Translation gives CASSPRAGTTDTQYF. This chain connects TRBV18 to TRBJ2-3; perhaps TRBD2 as D (6 bases). CDR1 is KGHSH and CDR2 is LQKENI in the germline V gene. The CDR3 has 15 residues. The V end was cut by 3 bases, the J end by 2 bases, with 12 bases between.

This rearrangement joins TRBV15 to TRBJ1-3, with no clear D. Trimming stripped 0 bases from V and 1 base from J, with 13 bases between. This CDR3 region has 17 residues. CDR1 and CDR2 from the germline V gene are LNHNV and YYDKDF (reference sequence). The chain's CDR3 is CATSRDPRLSSGNTIYF. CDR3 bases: TGTGCCACCAGCAGAGATCCGAGACTCTCGTCTGGAAACACCATATATTTT.

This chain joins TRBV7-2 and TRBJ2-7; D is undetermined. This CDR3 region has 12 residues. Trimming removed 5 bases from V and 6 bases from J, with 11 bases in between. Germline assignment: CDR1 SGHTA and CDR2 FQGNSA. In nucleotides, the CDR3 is TGTGCCAGCAGCCAAACTTTTGCCGAGCAGTACTTC. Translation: CASSQTFAEQYF.

CDR3: CASSSYNTEAFF. The CDR3 DNA sequence: TGTGCCAGCAGCTCCTATAACACTGAAGCTTTCTTT. The chain has TRBV11-2 and TRBJ1-1; no firm D call. The CDR3 is made up of 12 amino acids. Germline V gene data show CDR1 as SGHAT and CDR2 as FQNNGV. V gave up 4 bases and J gave up 2 bases, with 5 bases separating them.

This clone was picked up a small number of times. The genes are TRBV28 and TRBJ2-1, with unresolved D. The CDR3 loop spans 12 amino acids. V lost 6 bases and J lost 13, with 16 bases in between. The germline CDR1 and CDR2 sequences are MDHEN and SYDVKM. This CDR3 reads CASSLSHQFQFF. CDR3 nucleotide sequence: TGTGCCAGCAGCCTCTCCCACCAGTTCCAGTTCTTC.

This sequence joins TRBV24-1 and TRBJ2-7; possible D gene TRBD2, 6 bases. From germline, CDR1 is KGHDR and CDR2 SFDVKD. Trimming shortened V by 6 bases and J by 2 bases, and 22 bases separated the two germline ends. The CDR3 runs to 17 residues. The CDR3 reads CATSFRSPGVLPYEQYF. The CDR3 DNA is TGTGCCACCAGTTTTCGCTCCCCGGGAGTTCTACCCTACGAGCAGTACTTC.

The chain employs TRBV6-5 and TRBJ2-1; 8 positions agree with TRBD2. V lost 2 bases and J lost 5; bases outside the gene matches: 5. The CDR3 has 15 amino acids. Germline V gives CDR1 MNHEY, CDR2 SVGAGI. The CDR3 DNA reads TGTGCCAGCAGTTACCTTAGCGGGGCCCACAATGAGCAGTTCTTC. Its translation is CASSYLSGAHNEQFF.